The 23 T cell receptor beta chains presented below share a single source sample, sequenced in a study of T-cell reconstitution after alpha-beta-depleted transplantation in children. Unique molecular identifiers featured in how the TCRbeta library was prepared. TCRdb reprocessed the PCR reads with MiXCR, giving one entry per CDR3 protein. This table has about 610,000 distinct CDR3 sequences, 10% appearing once. Sample: PBMCs from the stem cell graft donor, taken from the stem cell graft. Receptors were obtained from a human donor who donated a stem cell graft to a child with acute myeloid leukemia.

The V and J genes are TRBV5-6 and TRBJ2-3; 8 nucleotides align to TRBD2. CDR1 SGHDT and CDR2 YYEEEE come from the germline V gene. V lost 0 bases to trimming and J lost 2 bases; unmatched junction nucleotides: 8. The CDR3 length is 17 residues. The CDR3 is CASSLGGTRAFTDTQYF. The CDR3 DNA reads TGTGCCAGCAGCTTGGGCGGGACTAGGGCCTTCACAGATACGCAGTATTTT. The full variable domain, its missing parts supplied by reference TRBV5-6 and TRBJ2-3, is DAGVTQSPTHLIKTRGQQVTLRCSPKSGHDTVSWYQQALGQGPQFIFQYYEEEERQRGNFPDRFSGHQFPNYSSELNVNALLLGDSALYLCASSLGGTRAFTDTQYFGPGTRLTVL.

There are many counts of this clonotype. This chain uses TRBV5-5 with TRBJ1-1, with 7 bases identical to TRBD1. Per germline, CDR1 SGHKS and CDR2 YYEKEE (reference sequence). Germline trimming cut 5 bases from V and 2 bases from J; bases unmatched to any gene: 6. There are 14 residues in the CDR3. As DNA, the CDR3 is TGTGCCAGCAGTACGACAGGGAGAAACACTGAAGCTTTCTTT. As protein: CASSTTGRNTEAFF.

This clonotype showed up just a few times. The genes are TRBV25-1 and TRBJ2-2; perhaps D is TRBD1 or TRBD2 (5 bases each). This CDR3 has 16 residues. V was pared by 8 bases and J by 2 bases, with 18 bases between. The V gene's germline CDR1 is MGHDK and CDR2 SYGVNS. CDR3 amino acids: CASQWWGRPNTGELFF. Written as DNA, the CDR3 is TGTGCCAGCCAGTGGTGGGGGAGACCCAACACCGGGGAGCTGTTTTTT.

The rearrangement uses TRBV20-1 and TRBJ1-3; D not certain. This CDR3 region has 13 residues. V was trimmed by 6 bases and J by 3 bases, leaving 12 bases between them. Germline V gene data show CDR1 as DFQATT and CDR2 as SNEGSKA (reference sequence). The CDR3 coding sequence is TGCAGTGCGGAGGGTGGGAATGGAAACACCATATATTTT. As protein: CSAEGGNGNTIYF.

This clonotype was picked up many times. The V and J genes are TRBV11-2 and TRBJ1-3; no clear D. The V gene lost 2 bases and the J gene lost 4 bases, with 9 bases spanning the gap. Germline V CDR1 and CDR2: SGHAT, FQNNGV. The CDR3 length is 14 residues. This chain's CDR3 is CASSLSSGGNTIYF. The DNA of the CDR3 is TGTGCCAGCAGCTTATCATCGGGGGGAAACACCATATATTTT.

This clonotype was detected only a few times. The genes are TRBV6-2 or TRBV6-3 and TRBJ2-7, with 12 positions matching TRBD2. The ends lost 0 bases at V and 4 bases at J; junction bases unmatched: 4. Per germline, CDR1 MNHEY and CDR2 SVGEGT. CDR3 size: 16 residues. CDR3 loop: CASSYSKTSGSYEQYF. Here the CDR3 DNA reads TGTGCCAGCAGTTACTCGAAGACTAGCGGGAGTTACGAGCAGTACTTC.

The V call is TRBV24-1, the J call TRBJ1-5, with D maybe TRBD1 (5 bases). This CDR3 region has 14 residues. CDR1 and CDR2 (germline): KGHDR, SFDVKD. Trimming took 5 bases from V and 6 from J, leaving 13 bases between them. This CDR3 is CATSGGGVGQPQHF. CDR3 nucleotide sequence: TGTGCCACCAGTGGCGGAGGGGTAGGTCAGCCCCAGCATTTT.

This chain links TRBV10-3 with TRBJ2-6, with 7 nucleotides matching TRBD1. The V segment lost 10 bases and the J segment 3 bases; nucleotides outside the gene matches: 9. Germline CDR1 reads ENHRY; CDR2 reads SYGVKD. This CDR3 is built from 15 residues. The CDR3: CATRQGSGGANVLTF. The CDR3 DNA reads TGTGCCACCAGACAGGGATCAGGTGGGGCCAACGTCCTGACTTTC.

Ten or more counts support this clonotype. V gene TRBV12-3 or TRBV12-4 combines with J gene TRBJ1-1; D is unclear. The germline V and J ends were trimmed by 8 bases and 4 bases, with 8 bases remaining between them. The CDR3 contains 11 residues. The DNA of the CDR3 is TGTGCCAGCGGGAGGGTCACTGAAGCTTTCTTT. This gives the protein CASGRVTEAFF.

This clonotype was recorded many times. V usage is TRBV20-1 and J usage is TRBJ2-7, with TRBD1 as a possible D gene (5 bases). The CDR3 contains 13 residues. V lost 0 bases and J 7 bases, leaving 13 bases between the germline ends. Germline CDR1 and CDR2: DFQATT and SNEGSKA (reference sequence). The CDR3 nucleotides are TGCAGTGCTAGAGAGGGCGTACCAGGGGAGCAGTACTTC. It specifies CSAREGVPGEQYF.

The chain combines TRBV10-3 with TRBJ2-1; TRBD2 matches 16 bases. This CDR3 is 18 amino acids long. The germline gives CDR1 ENHRY, CDR2 SYGVKD. After removal of 7 bases from V and 6 bases from J, the junction contained 12 bases not matched to a gene. The CDR3 loop reads CAITSGLAGGGKTNEQFF. CDR3 sequence (DNA): TGTGCCATCACCTCGGGACTAGCGGGAGGGGGGAAAACCAATGAGCAGTTCTTC.

The J gene is TRBJ2-1, the V gene TRBV30; a possible D gene is TRBD2 (6 bases). Trimming stripped 3 bases from V and 3 bases from J, with 12 bases between. Germline-derived CDR1 and CDR2 are GTSNPN and SVGIG (reference sequence). The CDR3 extends over 14 amino acids. The DNA for the CDR3 is TGTGCCTGGAGAGGAGCGGGTAGCTACAATGAGCAGTTCTTC. This gives the protein CAWRGAGSYNEQFF.

This chain links TRBV20-1 with TRBJ1-2; 8 nucleotides match TRBD1. After removal of 0 bases from V and 4 bases from J, the junction contained 7 bases not matched to a gene. Germline lookup yields CDR1 DFQATT and CDR2 SNEGSKA (reference sequence). The CDR3 is made up of 15 amino acids. CDR3 sequence (DNA): TGCAGTGCTAGAGAAACAGGGGGGTGGTTCTATGGCTACACCTTC. Translation: CSARETGGWFYGYTF.

This clonotype was recorded a few times. The rearrangement links TRBV5-1 to TRBJ2-5; D possibly matches TRBD1 or TRBD2 (5 bases each). Germline V CDR1 and CDR2: SGHRS, YFSETQ. The CDR3 runs 15 residues. The V end lost 4 bases, the J end lost 4 bases, and 17 bases lay between the germline ends. In DNA form, the CDR3 reads TGCGCCAGCAGCCCCCCGGGTATTGGGGGAGAGACCCAGTACTTC. Protein product: CASSPPGIGGETQYF.

The rearrangement links TRBV27 to TRBJ2-2; D is ambiguous. Trimming pared 0 bases from V and 4 bases from J, leaving 6 bases between. The germline V gene has CDR1 MNHEY and CDR2 SMNVEV (reference sequence). The CDR3 extends over 14 amino acids. CDR3 loop: CASSLSVVTGELFF. CDR3 DNA sequence: TGTGCCAGCAGTTTATCCGTTGTCACCGGGGAGCTGTTTTTT.

This clonotype occurred many times. The chain is built from TRBV6-1 and TRBJ2-2, with TRBD1 identical over 7 bases. Germline CDR1 and CDR2: MNHNS and SASEGT. V shed 7 bases and J 3 bases; nucleotides not matched to a gene: 5. The CDR3 runs 14 residues. CDR3: CASKGAQDTGELFF. The DNA of the CDR3 is TGTGCCAGCAAGGGGGCGCAGGACACCGGGGAGCTGTTTTTT.

This clonotype has ten or more counts. The chain employs TRBV19 and TRBJ2-2; perhaps TRBD2 as D (6 bases). CDR3 length equals 15 residues. The V gene's germline CDR1 is LNHDA and CDR2 SQIVND (reference sequence). V lost 10 bases to trimming and J lost 5 bases, with 20 bases between them. The DNA of the CDR3 is TGTGCCACCAGGCGGGGTAATAGCGGAACCGGGGAGCTGTTTTTT. Protein sequence: CATRRGNSGTGELFF.

This clonotype was found a few times. The CDR3 here is CASSFRAGGPNEQFF. The CDR3 region has the DNA TGTGCCAGCAGTTTCCGAGCGGGAGGGCCAAATGAGCAGTTCTTC. V is TRBV6-2 or TRBV6-3 and J is TRBJ2-1; 10 bases map to TRBD2. CDR1 MNHEY and CDR2 SVGEGT come from the germline V gene. This CDR3 comprises 15 residues. The V gene end was trimmed by 4 bases and the J gene end by 7 bases; junction bases not matched to a gene: 7.

V and J are TRBV27 and TRBJ2-4, with TRBD1 identical over 9 bases. This CDR3 has 15 amino acids. Germline lookup yields CDR1 MNHEY and CDR2 SMNVEV (reference sequence). V dropped 6 bases and J dropped 1; count of bases not matched to a gene: 4. The CDR3 region is CASRQQGAAKNIQYF. CDR3 coding DNA: TGTGCCAGCAGACAACAGGGGGCCGCCAAAAACATTCAGTACTTC.

There are a few counts of this clonotype. This chain connects TRBV28 to TRBJ2-3, with D tentatively TRBD1 or TRBD2 (5 bases each). The length of the CDR3 is 13 residues. Trimming shortened V by 2 bases and J by 8 bases, and 11 bases separated the two germline ends. The germline gives CDR1 MDHEN, CDR2 SYDVKM. The CDR3 region is CASSLEGRGTQYF. CDR3 nucleotide sequence: TGTGCCAGCAGTTTAGAGGGGCGCGGTACGCAGTATTTT.

This clonotype was seen a few times. The chain joins TRBV20-1 to TRBJ1-2, with unresolved D. V lost 7 bases and J lost 2, with 8 bases in between. CDR3 length: 11 amino acids. The germline CDR1 and CDR2 sequences are DFQATT and SNEGSKA (reference sequence). The CDR3 protein is CSDSLNYGYTF. DNA of the CDR3: TGCAGTGACAGCTTAAACTATGGCTACACCTTC.

Many counts were recorded for this clonotype. The chain is built from TRBV20-1 and TRBJ2-7; D is tentatively TRBD1 or TRBD2 (5 bases each). Trimming removed 6 bases at V and 0 bases at J, with 15 bases between. Germline-derived CDR1 and CDR2 are DFQATT and SNEGSKA (reference sequence). CDR3 size: 14 residues. The CDR3 region is CSALGRDRSYEQYF. CDR3 DNA sequence: TGCAGTGCGCTGGGACGGGACCGCTCCTACGAGCAGTACTTC.

This chain connects TRBV20-1 to TRBJ2-2, with TRBD2 matching over 9 bases. V lost 4 bases, J lost 7 bases, and 7 bases stayed unmatched. The CDR3 contains 14 residues. Germline lookup yields CDR1 DFQATT and CDR2 SNEGSKA (reference sequence). Written as DNA, the CDR3 is TGCAGTGCTATGCGGGAGGGCCCGCGCGGGGAGCTGTTTTTT. Amino acids: CSAMREGPRGELFF.